This is a list of T cell receptor beta chains from one sample in a study of T cell responses to AZD1222 COVID-19 vaccine. The table came from immunoSEQ multiplex PCR; TCRdb's copy has only in-frame clones and leaves some out. The sample includes some 96,000 clones, 85% to 90% of them seen just once. The specimen comprised peripheral blood, sampled 28 days after the second AZD1222 dose. Every receptor here comes from an adult who received the AZD1222 COVID-19 vaccine. The CDR3 runs from the conserved cysteine through the conserved F or W. The D gene is left open where the match is weak. Clone sizes are given selectively: once, few, many, or a class where the clone is expanded.

CDR3 protein,CDR3 DNA,D gene,J gene,clone size,V gene,CDR3 length
CASSQGGGQPQHF,TGTGCCAGCAGCCAAGGGGGGGGCCAGCCCCAGCATTTT,NA,TRBJ1-5,once,TRBV3-1/TRBV3-2,13
CASMDRGPRDEQFF,TGTGCCAGTATGGACAGGGGGCCTCGGGATGAGCAGTTCTTC,TRBD1,TRBJ2-1,NA,TRBV6-5,14
CASSRTGGILGYTF,TGTGCCAGTAGTCGGACAGGGGGCATCCTAGGCTACACCTTC,TRBD1,TRBJ1-2,NA,TRBV19,14
CSADTSGNTGELFF,TGCAGCGCCGACACTAGCGGGAACACCGGGGAGCTGTTTTTT,TRBD2,TRBJ2-2,once,TRBV29-1,14
CATSRESLLVGGHKAF,TGTGCCACCAGCAGAGAATCCTTACTTGTGGGGGGACACAAGGCCTTC,NA,TRBJ2-7,NA,TRBV15,16
CSVLPFGGTVNNEQFF,TGCAGCGTTCTCCCCTTTGGCGGGACAGTTAACAATGAGCAGTTCTTC,NA,TRBJ2-1,NA,TRBV29-1,16
CASSQGLTGSYNEQFF,TGTGCCAGCAGCCAAGGGCTGACTGGCTCCTACAATGAGCAGTTCTTC,NA,TRBJ2-1,once,TRBV4-2,16
CSVEPDSSYEQYF,TGCAGCGTTGAACCGGACAGCTCCTACGAGCAGTACTTC,NA,TRBJ2-7,NA,TRBV29-1,13
CASSYATGAVRAFF,TGTGCCAGCAGCTACGCCACAGGGGCGGTACGGGCTTTCTTT,TRBD1,TRBJ1-1,NA,TRBV5-6,14
CASSLAGVSNTEAFF,TGTGCCAGTAGCCTGGCCGGGGTCTCGAACACTGAAGCTTTCTTT,NA,TRBJ1-1,NA,TRBV19,15
CASSLGGGATNYGYTF,TGTGCCAGCAGCCTGGGGGGCGGCGCAACTAACTATGGCTACACCTTC,NA,TRBJ1-2,NA,TRBV5-5,16
CASSDRQGSPNYGYTF,TGTGCCAGCAGTGACCGACAGGGCTCACCTAACTATGGCTACACCTTC,TRBD1,TRBJ1-2,once,TRBV27,16
CASSSVGTGARDTQYF,TGTGCCAGCAGTTCCGTCGGGACAGGGGCGAGAGATACGCAGTATTTT,TRBD1,TRBJ2-3,NA,TRBV28,16
CASSPLDWRQETQYF,TGTGCCAGCAGTCCGTTAGACTGGCGGCAAGAGACCCAGTACTTC,NA,TRBJ2-5,NA,TRBV27,15
CASLRDRGYEQYF,TGTGCCAGCCTCCGGGACAGGGGCTACGAGCAGTACTTC,TRBD1,TRBJ2-7,NA,TRBV2,13
CASSQQGNRGEKLFF,TGTGCCAGTAGTCAACAGGGAAATCGAGGTGAAAAACTGTTTTTT,NA,TRBJ1-4,NA,TRBV19,15
CASSLVAAGPYNEQFF,TGCGCCAGCAGCTTGGTTGCGGCGGGCCCCTACAATGAGCAGTTCTTC,NA,TRBJ2-1,NA,TRBV5-1,16
CASSPREGGNTIYF,TGCGCCAGCAGCCCCCGAGAGGGGGGAAACACCATATATTTT,NA,TRBJ1-3,NA,TRBV4-1,14
CASSPTLTGFYQPQHF,TGTGCCAGCAGTCCTACCCTGACAGGCTTCTATCAGCCCCAGCATTTT,NA,TRBJ1-5,NA,TRBV28,16
CSVARSSGNTIYF,TGCAGCGTTGCCCGCAGCTCTGGAAACACCATATATTTT,NA,TRBJ1-3,NA,TRBV29-1,13
CASSTVHEQYF,TGTGCCAGCAGTACCGTACATGAGCAGTACTTC,NA,TRBJ2-7,NA,TRBV2,11
CASRGTTGTEAFF,TGTGCCAGCAGGGGGACGACTGGCACTGAAGCTTTCTTT,NA,TRBJ1-1,few,TRBV27,13
CASSQRGVSYEQYF,TGTGCCAGCAGCCAACGGGGAGTCTCCTACGAGCAGTACTTC,NA,TRBJ2-7,NA,TRBV5-6,14
CASSPGTVGGNTIYF,TGTGCCAGCTCACCGGGGACAGTCGGAGGAAACACCATATATTTT,TRBD1,TRBJ1-3,NA,TRBV18,15
CASSLVGQDYYGYTF,TGTGCCAGCAGCTTGGTGGGACAGGACTATTATGGCTACACCTTC,TRBD1,TRBJ1-2,few,TRBV5-8,15
CASSHVGQGYAPREKLFF,TGTGCCAGCAGCCATGTAGGTCAAGGGTACGCCCCAAGGGAAAAACTGTTTTTT,NA,TRBJ1-4,NA,TRBV4-2,18
CASSSQLDELTYGYTF,TGTGCCAGTAGTAGCCAGCTAGACGAGCTGACCTATGGCTACACCTTC,NA,TRBJ1-2,NA,TRBV19,16
CASSPARRQVRETQYF,TGTGCCAGCAGCCCGGCCCGCCGACAGGTCCGAGAGACCCAGTACTTC,NA,TRBJ2-5,NA,TRBV7-9,16
CASSPSKGPPLHF,TGTGCCAGCTCACCCTCGAAGGGGCCACCCCTCCACTTT,NA,TRBJ1-6,NA,TRBV18,13
CASSKAPRADSNQPQHF,TGTGCCAGCAGCAAAGCCCCTCGGGCAGATAGCAATCAGCCCCAGCATTTT,NA,TRBJ1-5,NA,TRBV21-1,17
CASSLWAGGGGSYEQYF,TGTGCCAGCAGTTTATGGGCAGGAGGGGGGGGGTCCTACGAGCAGTACTTC,NA,TRBJ2-7,once,TRBV27,17
CASERGTGRGYTF,TGTGCCAGCGAACGCGGGACAGGGCGGGGCTACACCTTC,TRBD1,TRBJ1-2,NA,TRBV6-5,13
CASSDGRRPYNEQFF,TGTGCCAGCTCAGACGGACGAAGGCCCTACAATGAGCAGTTCTTC,NA,TRBJ2-1,NA,TRBV18,15
CAWSPGPTGGNTIYF,TGTGCCTGGAGTCCCGGGCCCACGGGAGGAAACACCATATATTTT,NA,TRBJ1-3,NA,TRBV30,15
CASSQTGLNTEAFF,TGTGCCAGCAGCCAGACAGGGTTGAACACTGAAGCTTTCTTT,TRBD1,TRBJ1-1,NA,TRBV6-5,14
CASSLGQEAFF,TGTGCCAGCAGCTTAGGACAGGAAGCTTTCTTT,NA,TRBJ1-1,NA,TRBV5-4,11
CASSPGQNTGELFF,TGTGCCAGCTCACCAGGGCAAAACACCGGGGAGCTGTTTTTT,NA,TRBJ2-2,NA,TRBV18,14
CASSPQTGGLDYGYTF,TGTGCCAGCAGCCCTCAGACAGGGGGCCTTGACTATGGCTACACCTTC,TRBD1,TRBJ1-2,few,TRBV7-8,16
CSASLIDYGYTF,TGCAGTGCTAGTTTAATAGACTATGGCTACACCTTC,NA,TRBJ1-2,once,TRBV20-1,12
CASSDDSSGNTIYF,TGTGCCAGCAGTGACGATTCTTCTGGAAACACCATATATTTT,NA,TRBJ1-3,NA,TRBV2,14
CASSPLEGQAYF,TGTGCCAGCAGCCCATTGGAGGGACAGGCGTACTTC,TRBD1,TRBJ2-7,NA,TRBV7-7,12
CASSQDRNEQYF,TGTGCCAGCAGCCAAGATCGAAACGAGCAGTACTTC,NA,TRBJ2-7,NA,TRBV4-2,12
CASSDSGDTQYF,TGTGCCAGCAGTGACTCGGGAGATACGCAGTATTTT,NA,TRBJ2-3,NA,TRBV6-4,12
CASSPPADNEQFF,TGTGCCAGCAGCCCACCGGCGGACAATGAGCAGTTCTTC,NA,TRBJ2-1,NA,TRBV9,13
CASSEFVGSNQPQHF,TGTGCCAGCAGTGAATTTGTGGGAAGCAATCAGCCCCAGCATTTT,NA,TRBJ1-5,few,TRBV6-1,15
CASSSRQGSGNTIYF,TGTGCCAGCAGCTCCCGACAGGGCTCTGGAAACACCATATATTTT,TRBD1,TRBJ1-3,NA,TRBV9,15